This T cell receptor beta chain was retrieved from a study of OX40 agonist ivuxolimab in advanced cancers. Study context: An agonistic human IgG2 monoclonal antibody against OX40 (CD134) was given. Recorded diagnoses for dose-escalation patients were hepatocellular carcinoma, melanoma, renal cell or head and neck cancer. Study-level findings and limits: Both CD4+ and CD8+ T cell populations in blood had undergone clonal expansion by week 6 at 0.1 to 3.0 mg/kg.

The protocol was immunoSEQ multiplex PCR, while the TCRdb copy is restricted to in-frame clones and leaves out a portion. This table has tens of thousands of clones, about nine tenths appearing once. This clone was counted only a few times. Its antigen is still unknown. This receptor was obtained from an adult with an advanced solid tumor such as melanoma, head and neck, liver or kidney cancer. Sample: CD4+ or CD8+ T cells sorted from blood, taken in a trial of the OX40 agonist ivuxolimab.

The CDR3 DNA reads TGCGCCAGCAGCCAGGGGTTGGGGCGTGGACGCTACGAGCAGTACTTC. Translated, it gives CASSQGLGRGRYEQYF. This chain links TRBV4-1 with TRBJ2-7; D is possibly TRBD1 (5 bases). This CDR3 spans 16 amino acids. Deletions cut 3 bases from V and 3 bases from J, with 18 bases between. Germline CDR1 reads MGHRA; CDR2 reads YSYEKL.